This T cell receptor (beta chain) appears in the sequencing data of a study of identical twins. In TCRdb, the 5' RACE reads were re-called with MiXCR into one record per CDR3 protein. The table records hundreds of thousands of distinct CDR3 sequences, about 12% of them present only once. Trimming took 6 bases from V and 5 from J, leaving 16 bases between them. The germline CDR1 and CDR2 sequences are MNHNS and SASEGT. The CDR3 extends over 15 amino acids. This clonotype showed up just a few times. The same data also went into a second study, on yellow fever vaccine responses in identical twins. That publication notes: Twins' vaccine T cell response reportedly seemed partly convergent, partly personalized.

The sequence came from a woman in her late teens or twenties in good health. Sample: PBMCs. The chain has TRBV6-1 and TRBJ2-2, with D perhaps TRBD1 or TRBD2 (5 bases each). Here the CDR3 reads CASSIVRGRTGELFF. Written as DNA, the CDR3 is TGTGCCAGCAGCATTGTTCGGGGCCGGACCGGGGAGCTGTTTTTT.